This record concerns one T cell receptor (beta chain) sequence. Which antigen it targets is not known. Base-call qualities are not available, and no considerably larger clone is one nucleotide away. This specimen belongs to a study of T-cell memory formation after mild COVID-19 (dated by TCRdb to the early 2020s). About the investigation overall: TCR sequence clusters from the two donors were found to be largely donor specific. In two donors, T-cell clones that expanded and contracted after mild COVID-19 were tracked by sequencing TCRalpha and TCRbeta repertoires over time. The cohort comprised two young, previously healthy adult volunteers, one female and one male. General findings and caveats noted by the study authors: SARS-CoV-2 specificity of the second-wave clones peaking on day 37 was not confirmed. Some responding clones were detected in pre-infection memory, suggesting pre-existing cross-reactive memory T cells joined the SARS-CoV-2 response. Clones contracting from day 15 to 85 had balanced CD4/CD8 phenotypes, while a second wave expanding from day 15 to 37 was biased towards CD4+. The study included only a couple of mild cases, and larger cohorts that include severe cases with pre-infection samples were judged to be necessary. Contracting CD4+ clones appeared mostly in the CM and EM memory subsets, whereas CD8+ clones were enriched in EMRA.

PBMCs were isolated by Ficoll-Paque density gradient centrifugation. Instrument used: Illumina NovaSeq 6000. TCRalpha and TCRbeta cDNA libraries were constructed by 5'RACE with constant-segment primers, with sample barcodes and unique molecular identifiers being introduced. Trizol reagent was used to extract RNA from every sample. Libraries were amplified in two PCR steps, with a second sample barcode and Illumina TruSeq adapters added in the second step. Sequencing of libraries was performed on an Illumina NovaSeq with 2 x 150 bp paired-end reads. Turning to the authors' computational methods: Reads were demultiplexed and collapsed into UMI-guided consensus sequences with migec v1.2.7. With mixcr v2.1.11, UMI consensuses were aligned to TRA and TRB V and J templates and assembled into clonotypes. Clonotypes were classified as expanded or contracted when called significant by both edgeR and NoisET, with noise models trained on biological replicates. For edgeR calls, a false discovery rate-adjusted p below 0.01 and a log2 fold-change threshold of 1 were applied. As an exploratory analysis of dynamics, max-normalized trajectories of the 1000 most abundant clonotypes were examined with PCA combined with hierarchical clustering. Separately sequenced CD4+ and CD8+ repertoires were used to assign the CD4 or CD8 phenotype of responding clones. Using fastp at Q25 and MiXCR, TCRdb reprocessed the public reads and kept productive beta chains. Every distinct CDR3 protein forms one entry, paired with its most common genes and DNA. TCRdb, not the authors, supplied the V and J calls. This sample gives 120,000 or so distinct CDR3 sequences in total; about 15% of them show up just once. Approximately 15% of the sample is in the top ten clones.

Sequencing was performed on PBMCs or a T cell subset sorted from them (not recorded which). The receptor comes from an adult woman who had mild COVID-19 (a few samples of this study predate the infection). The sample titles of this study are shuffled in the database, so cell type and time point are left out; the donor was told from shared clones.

The DNA sequence is as follows: TGTGCCAGCAGTGATACAGCAGACGAGCAGTACTTC. It is translated as CASSDTADEQYF. The V and J genes are TRBV2 and TRBJ2-7, with no confident D gene call. The junction shows trimming of 3 bases on V and 5 bases on J, plus 8 bases between the germline ends. The CDR3 contains 12 residues, cysteine and phenylalanine counted. The entry retains the CDR3 DNA only, 36 bases that are in frame from base 1. The germline V gene gives CDR1 as SNHLY and CDR2 as FYNNEI.